This passage covers 7 T cell receptor beta chains from one sample sequenced in a study of tumor-infiltrating lymphocytes in localized non-small cell lung cancer. Libraries were prepared by immunoSEQ multiplex PCR; TCRdb keeps only in-frame clonotypes and omits some of them. The profile shows approximately 17,000 clones, roughly 79% of them singletons. The sequencing input was lung tumor tissue. These receptors were taken from a human donor with non-small cell lung cancer.

The V call is TRBV6-4, the J call TRBJ1-4; D is unresolved. The V gene lost 9 bases and the J gene lost 5 bases, with 13 bases spanning the gap. Germline V gives CDR1 MRHNA, CDR2 SNTAGT. This CDR3 spans 13 amino acids. The CDR3 DNA sequence: TGTGCCAGTATACGGCAATTCAATGAAAAACTGTTTTTT. Translation: CASIRQFNEKLFF.

This chain uses TRBV7-9 with TRBJ2-1; weak D call: TRBD2 (6 bases). V lost 6 bases to trimming and J lost 8 bases, with 26 bases between them. The CDR3 runs to 17 residues. Germline V gene lookup returns CDR1 SEHNR and CDR2 FQNEAQ (reference sequence). CDR3: CASSPGSGLSVFYEQFF. The CDR3 DNA reads TGTGCCAGCAGTCCGGGCTCGGGACTGTCGGTTTTCTATGAGCAGTTCTTC.

The table lists this clone with a few counts. The chain recombines TRBV6-5 with TRBJ1-2; possibly TRBD1 for D (5 bases). Trimming took off 9 bases at V and 8 bases at J, with 16 bases between the two ends. CDR3 length equals 12 residues. Germline V lookup: CDR1 MNHEY, CDR2 SVGAGI. This CDR3 is CASRNTKGGYTF. As DNA, the CDR3 is TGTGCCAGTCGAAACACAAAGGGGGGCTACACCTTC.

The J gene is TRBJ2-2, the V gene TRBV7-8, with 8 bases matching TRBD1. After removal of 4 bases from V and 1 base from J, the junction contained 5 bases not matched to a gene. Germline CDR1 SGHVS, CDR2 FQNEAQ. The CDR3 loop spans 16 amino acids. The CDR3 region has the DNA TGTGCCAGCAGCTCCTTTACAGGGGGGAACACCGGGGAGCTGTTTTTT. Its protein is CASSSFTGGNTGELFF.

This clone came up once. The chain employs TRBV4-3 and TRBJ1-2, with D possibly being TRBD1 (6 bases). Trimming cost V 0 bases and J 6 bases, with 14 bases left between them. Per germline, CDR1 LGHNA and CDR2 YSLEER. This CDR3 is built from 15 residues. In DNA, the CDR3 is TGCGCCAGCAGCCAAGATCTTGGGGGCTGGGATGGCTACACCTTC. Protein: CASSQDLGGWDGYTF.

The chain has TRBV5-4 and TRBJ2-7; 9 bases are a match to TRBD1. The germline V gene encodes CDR1 SGHNT and CDR2 YYREEE (reference sequence). The CDR3 has 17 residues. Trimming cost V 3 bases and J 3 bases; bases outside gene matches: 13. The CDR3 loop is CASSSPGQGIQNYEQYF. CDR3 nucleotides: TGTGCCAGCAGCTCACCGGGACAGGGAATCCAAAACTACGAGCAGTACTTC.

The chain is built from TRBV2 and TRBJ2-3; unclear D gene. Germline V gives CDR1 SNHLY, CDR2 FYNNEI. Trimming left V 11 bases short and J 7 bases short, with 16 bases between. CDR3 length: 12 residues. CDR3: CASSRQTHTQYF. CDR3 bases: TGTGCCTCCAGCAGGCAAACCCATACGCAGTATTTT.